The rows below give T cell receptor beta chains drawn from one sample of a study of cytomegalovirus exposure and HLA in healthy donors. Produced via immunoSEQ multiplex PCR; TCRdb's table is partial and in-frame only. Of 85,000 to 130,000 clones detected, 65% to 85% appear once; the ten largest clones hold 2.5% to 3%. Material: PBMCs. The receptors were sampled from a male donor in good health and CMV-seropositive. Both conserved end residues are part of each CDR3. A D gene is named only where the DNA matches it firmly. Clone size is not always given. Where it is, it says once, few, many or a class for expanded clones.

v_gene	d_gene	j_gene	abundance	CDR3aa	CDR3nt
TRBV5-6	TRBD1	TRBJ2-1	.	CASSRRDRGGGEQFF	TGTGCCAGCAGCCGCCGGGACAGGGGAGGAGGTGAGCAGTTCTTC
TRBV28	TRBD2	TRBJ2-1	.	CASCTIAGGRQFF	TGTGCCAGTTGTACCATTGCGGGGGGGCGGCAGTTCTTC
TRBV7-2	TRBD1	TRBJ1-2	once	CASSLADDRAYGYTF	TGTGCCAGCAGCTTAGCGGACGACAGGGCCTATGGCTACACCTTC
TRBV2	.	TRBJ1-5	.	CASSETGYSNQPQHF	TGTGCCAGCAGTGAAACCGGGTATAGCAATCAGCCCCAGCATTTT
TRBV6-1	TRBD1	TRBJ2-3	.	CASRAGTGVTDTQYF	TGTGCCAGCAGAGCCGGGACAGGGGTCACAGATACGCAGTATTTT
TRBV6-4	TRBD2	TRBJ2-3	once	CASKRLAGATDTQYF	TGTGCCAGCAAAAGACTAGCGGGGGCTACAGATACGCAGTATTTT
TRBV4-3	.	TRBJ2-3	few	CASSQAGGTSTDTQYF	TGCGCCAGCAGCCAAGCCGGCGGGACTAGCACAGATACGCAGTATTTT
TRBV14	.	TRBJ1-6	.	CASSHAGMGSYNSPLHF	TGTGCCAGCAGCCACGCGGGAATGGGCTCCTATAATTCACCCCTCCACTTT
TRBV9	TRBD1	TRBJ1-2	once	CASSDLRDRQNYGYTF	TGTGCCAGCAGCGACTTAAGGGACAGGCAAAACTATGGCTACACCTTC
TRBV6-5	.	TRBJ1-1	.	CASSYRGAVSTEAFF	TGTGCCAGCAGTTACCGGGGGGCGGTGAGCACTGAAGCTTTCTTT
TRBV19	.	TRBJ2-1	.	CASSPNGWINEQFF	TGTGCCAGTAGTCCCAACGGGTGGATCAATGAGCAGTTCTTC
TRBV5-6	.	TRBJ1-5	.	CASSLGRGQPQHF	TGTGCCAGCAGCTTGGGTCGAGGGCAGCCCCAGCATTTT
TRBV29-1	TRBD1	TRBJ1-5	.	CSVVPGQNQPQHF	TGCAGCGTTGTGCCGGGACAGAATCAGCCCCAGCATTTT
TRBV7-2	.	TRBJ2-7	.	CASSFARGGQKSEQYF	TGTGCCAGCAGCTTCGCCCGGGGGGGACAGAAAAGCGAGCAGTACTTC
TRBV4-3	.	TRBJ2-2	.	CASSPGRTATGELFF	TGCGCCAGCAGCCCCGGGCGGACAGCCACCGGGGAGCTGTTTTTT
TRBV6-5	.	TRBJ1-5	.	CASSSAASGNQPQHF	TGTGCCAGCAGTTCCGCGGCTAGTGGCAATCAGCCCCAGCATTTT
TRBV19	.	TRBJ1-4	.	CASSDMSSTNEKLFF	TGTGCCAGTAGTGATATGAGTTCAACTAATGAAAAACTGTTTTTT
TRBV7-2	.	TRBJ1-1	.	CASSLDSGRKAFF	TGTGCCAGCAGCTTAGATAGCGGGAGGAAAGCTTTCTTT
TRBV28	TRBD1	TRBJ1-2	.	CASSPQGDRAYYGYTF	TGTGCCAGCAGCCCCCAGGGGGACAGGGCCTACTATGGCTACACCTTC
TRBV28	.	TRBJ2-7	.	CASSSQGPTYEQYF	TGTGCCAGCAGTTCTCAGGGGCCAACCTACGAGCAGTACTTC
TRBV4-2	.	TRBJ1-1	few	CASSQDGGLTEAFF	TGTGCCAGCAGCCAAGATGGGGGGTTGACTGAAGCTTTCTTT
TRBV5-4	.	TRBJ2-1	few	CASSLRGGASYNEQFF	TGTGCCAGCAGCTTGAGAGGAGGGGCCTCCTACAATGAGCAGTTCTTC
TRBV13	TRBD2	TRBJ2-1	few	CASSSLAGPSYNEQFF	TGTGCCAGCAGCTCTCTAGCGGGTCCGTCCTACAATGAGCAGTTCTTC
TRBV19	.	TRBJ1-1	.	CASSSQMNTEAFF	TGTGCCAGTAGTTCACAGATGAACACTGAAGCTTTCTTT
TRBV4-3	TRBD1	TRBJ2-1	.	CASSQGAGGISGPPGSYNEQFF	TGCGCCAGCAGCCAAGGCGCAGGGGGCATCAGCGGGCCCCCCGGCTCCTACAATGAGCAGTTCTTC
TRBV27	TRBD1	TRBJ2-7	.	CASNPRDRLYF	TGTGCCAGCAACCCCCGGGACAGGTTGTACTTC
TRBV30	.	TRBJ2-1	.	CARGAETYNEQFF	TGTGCCCGGGGAGCGGAGACCTACAATGAGCAGTTCTTC
TRBV29-1	TRBD1	TRBJ2-2	.	CSVPGQGITGELFF	TGCAGCGTGCCGGGACAGGGAATAACCGGGGAGCTGTTTTTT
TRBV29-1	.	TRBJ2-5	.	CSVEGTPGGTQYF	TGCAGCGTTGAAGGGACACCCGGGGGGACCCAGTACTTC
TRBV7-2	TRBD2	TRBJ2-5	.	CASSPKGTSAGETQYF	TGTGCCAGCAGCCCAAAGGGGACTAGCGCGGGGGAGACCCAGTACTTC
TRBV6-5	.	TRBJ2-3	.	CASSSTIGVADTQYF	TGTGCCAGCAGTTCCACGATCGGTGTCGCAGATACGCAGTATTTT
TRBV6-4	.	TRBJ1-5	.	CASRGEVGNQPQHF	TGTGCCAGCAGGGGGGAGGTGGGCAATCAGCCCCAGCATTTT
TRBV7-9	TRBD1	TRBJ2-7	once	CASSASWTGTPYEQYF	TGTGCCAGCAGCGCCAGCTGGACAGGAACCCCCTACGAGCAGTACTTC
TRBV4-2	TRBD1	TRBJ2-5	.	CASSRAGGEQETQYF	TGTGCCAGCAGCCGTGCAGGGGGTGAGCAAGAGACCCAGTACTTC
TRBV18	.	TRBJ1-1	.	CASSPKPGLENTEAFF	TGTGCCAGCTCACCCAAACCGGGACTAGAGAACACTGAAGCTTTCTTT
TRBV29-1	TRBD2	TRBJ2-7	.	CSVGRLAGASYEQYF	TGCAGCGTTGGGAGACTAGCGGGAGCGTCCTACGAGCAGTACTTC
TRBV5-8	TRBD1	TRBJ1-2	.	CASRRGQSNYGYTF	TGTGCCAGCAGGAGGGGACAGTCTAACTATGGCTACACCTTC
TRBV7-9	.	TRBJ1-1	.	CASSLTEMGTEAFF	TGTGCCAGCAGCTTAACAGAAATGGGCACTGAAGCTTTCTTT
TRBV6-6	.	TRBJ2-5	.	CASSYIMGETQYF	TGTGCCAGCAGTTACATCATGGGCGAGACCCAGTACTTC
TRBV15	TRBD1	TRBJ1-5	.	CATSRGGRGLNQPQHF	TGTGCCACCAGCAGAGGTGGCAGGGGGCTCAATCAGCCCCAGCATTTT
TRBV28	.	TRBJ2-1	few	CASSLIGSPYNEQFF	TGTGCCAGCAGTTTAATCGGGAGCCCCTACAATGAGCAGTTCTTC
TRBV6-6	.	TRBJ1-1	once	CASSYGQSTEAFF	TGTGCCAGCAGTTACGGGCAGAGCACTGAAGCTTTCTTT